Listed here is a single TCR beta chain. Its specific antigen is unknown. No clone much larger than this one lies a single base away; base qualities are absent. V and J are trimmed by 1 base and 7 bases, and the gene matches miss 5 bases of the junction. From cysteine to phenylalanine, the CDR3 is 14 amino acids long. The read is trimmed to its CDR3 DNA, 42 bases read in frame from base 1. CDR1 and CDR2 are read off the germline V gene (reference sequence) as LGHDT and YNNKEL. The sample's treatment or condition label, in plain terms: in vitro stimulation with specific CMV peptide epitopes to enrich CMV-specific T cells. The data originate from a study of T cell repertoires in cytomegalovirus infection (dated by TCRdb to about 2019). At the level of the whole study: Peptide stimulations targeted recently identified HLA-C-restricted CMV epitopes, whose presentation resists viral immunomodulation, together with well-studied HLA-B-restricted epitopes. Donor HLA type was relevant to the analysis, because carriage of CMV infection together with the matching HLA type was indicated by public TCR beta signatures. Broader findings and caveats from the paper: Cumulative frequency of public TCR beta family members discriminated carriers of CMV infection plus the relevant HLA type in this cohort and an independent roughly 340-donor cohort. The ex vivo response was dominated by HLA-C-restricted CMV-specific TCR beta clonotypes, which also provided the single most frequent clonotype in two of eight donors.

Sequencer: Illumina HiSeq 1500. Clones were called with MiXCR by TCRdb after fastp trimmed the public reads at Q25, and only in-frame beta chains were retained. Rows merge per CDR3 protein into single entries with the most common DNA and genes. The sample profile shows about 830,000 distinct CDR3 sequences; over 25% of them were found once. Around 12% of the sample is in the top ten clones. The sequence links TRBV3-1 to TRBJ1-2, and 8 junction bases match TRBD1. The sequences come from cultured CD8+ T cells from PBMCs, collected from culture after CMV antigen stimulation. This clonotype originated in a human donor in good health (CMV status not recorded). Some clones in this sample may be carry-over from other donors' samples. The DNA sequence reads TGTGCCAGCAGCCAAGGGACAGGGAAAGGTGGCTACACCTTC. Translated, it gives CASSQGTGKGGYTF.